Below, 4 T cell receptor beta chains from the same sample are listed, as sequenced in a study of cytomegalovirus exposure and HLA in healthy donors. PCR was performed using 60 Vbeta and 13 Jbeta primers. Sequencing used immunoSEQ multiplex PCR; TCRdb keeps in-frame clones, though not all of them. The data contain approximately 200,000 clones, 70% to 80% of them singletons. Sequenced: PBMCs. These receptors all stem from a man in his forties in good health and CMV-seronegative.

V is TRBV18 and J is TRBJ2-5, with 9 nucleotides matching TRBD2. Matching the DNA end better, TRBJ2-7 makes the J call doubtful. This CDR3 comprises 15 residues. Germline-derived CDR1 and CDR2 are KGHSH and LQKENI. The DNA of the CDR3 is TGTGCCAGCTCCGGGGAGCGGGAGGTTGGTTACGAGCAGTACTTC. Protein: CASSGEREVGYEQYF.

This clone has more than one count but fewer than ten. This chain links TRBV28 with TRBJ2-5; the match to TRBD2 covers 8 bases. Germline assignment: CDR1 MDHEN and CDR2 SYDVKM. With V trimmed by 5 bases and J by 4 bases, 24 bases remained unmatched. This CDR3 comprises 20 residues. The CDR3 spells CASSNRPVGPRGTRRETQYF. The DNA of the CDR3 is TGTGCCAGCAGTAACCGGCCCGTAGGACCGCGGGGGACTAGGCGAGAGACCCAGTACTTC.

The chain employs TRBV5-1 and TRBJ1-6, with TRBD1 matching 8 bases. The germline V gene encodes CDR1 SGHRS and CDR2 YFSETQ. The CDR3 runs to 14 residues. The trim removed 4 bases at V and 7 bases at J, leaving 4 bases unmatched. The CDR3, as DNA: TGCGCCAGCAGCCCGCGACAGGGGAATTCACCCCTCCACTTT. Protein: CASSPRQGNSPLHF.

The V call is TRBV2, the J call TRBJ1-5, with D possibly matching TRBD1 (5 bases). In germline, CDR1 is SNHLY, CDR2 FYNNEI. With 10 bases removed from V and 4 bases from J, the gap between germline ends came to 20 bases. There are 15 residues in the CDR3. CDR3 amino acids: CATSMGGLGNQPQHF. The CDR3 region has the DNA TGTGCCACCTCAATGGGGGGTTTAGGGAATCAGCCCCAGCATTTT.